Reported below is one T cell receptor (beta chain). Germline V gene lookup returns CDR1 DFQATT and CDR2 SNEGSKA (reference sequence). The CDR3 has 10 residues. Between the trimmed V and J ends, which lost 5 bases and 4 bases, there was a span of 6 bases. Sequencing was performed with immunoSEQ multiplex PCR; in TCRdb, only in-frame clones are kept and a portion is missing. The sample carries over 100,000 clones, more than 75% recorded once. The source of the sample is a study of blood T cell repertoires in COVID-19. The sequenced sample consisted of peripheral blood. The rearrangement links TRBV20-1 to TRBJ2-7, with a tentative D call TRBD2 (5 bases). This TCR came from a man aged 35 to 55 with acute or convalescent COVID-19. The CDR3 loop is CSARGYEQYF. CDR3 coding DNA: TGCAGTGCTCGCGGGTACGAGCAGTACTTC.